This T cell receptor beta chain was captured by sequencing in a study of T cell repertoires in cytomegalovirus infection. The overall study: Public TCR beta signatures were indicative of both CMV infection and a matching HLA type.

On this clonotype itself: What it binds is not known.

Using its own MiXCR run on the reads, TCRdb lists one record per CDR3 protein. The data contain about 400,000 distinct CDR3 sequences, about 35% of them singletons. CDR3 length equals 16 residues. The V gene lost 4 bases and the J gene lost 5 bases, with 17 bases spanning the gap. CDR1 and CDR2 from the germline V gene are SEHNR and FQNEAQ (reference sequence). Material: cultured PBMCs, obtained from culture after CMV antigen stimulation. The chain has TRBV7-9 and TRBJ2-2; TRBD2 might be the D (6 bases). The clonotype comes from a human donor in good health (CMV status not recorded). Some clones in this sample may be carry-over from other donors' samples. The CDR3 protein is CASSSLTPEGTGELFF. Here the CDR3 DNA reads TGTGCCAGCAGCTCCCTCACACCGGAGGGGACCGGGGAGCTGTTTTTT.